Listed here are 20 T cell receptor beta chains from one sample, sequenced in a study of Ad26.COV2.S vaccination and SARS-CoV-2 variants. The assay was immunoSEQ multiplex PCR, and TCRdb's table has in-frame clones only and misses some. In the table there are about 680,000 clones, more than 80% of which are singletons. The treatment denotes: 15 to 20 received Ad26.COV2.S at low or high dose, single or two shots; a few received placebo; per-sample allocation not given. Following the first vaccine or placebo injection, samples were taken on day 63. Sequencing was performed on peripheral blood, taken in a trial of Ad26.COV2.S vaccine versus placebo. Receptor source: a person between 18 and 59 years old who received the Ad26.COV2.S COVID-19 vaccine or a placebo.

The chain couples TRBV19 to TRBJ2-5; the match to TRBD2 covers 7 bases. V gave up 1 base and J gave up 4 bases; unmatched junction bases: 3. Germline CDR1 is LNHDA and CDR2 is SQIVND (reference sequence). The CDR3 covers 14 residues. DNA of the CDR3: TGTGCCAGTAGTATAGGGCGGGAGAGAGAGACCCAGTACTTC. Translation gives CASSIGRERETQYF.

The rearrangement uses TRBV2 and TRBJ1-5; a weak D match, TRBD1 (6 bases). Deletions cut 6 bases from V and 2 bases from J, with 8 bases between. The germline CDR1 and CDR2 sequences are SNHLY and FYNNEI. The CDR3 consists of 13 residues. The CDR3 nucleotides are TGTGCCAGCAGCCGACAGGGCAATCAGCCCCAGCATTTT. This sequence encodes CASSRQGNQPQHF.

The gene calls are TRBV24-1 and TRBJ2-7; 10 bases agree with TRBD1. V was clipped by 5 bases and J by 7 bases; unmatched bases: 7. This CDR3 is built from 14 residues. In germline, CDR1 is KGHDR, CDR2 SFDVKD. The CDR3 nucleotides are TGTGCCACCAGTGTGCGACAGGGGGCAAAAGAGCAGTACTTC. It is translated as CATSVRQGAKEQYF.

In its sample, this clone was seen a few times. This chain links TRBV19 with TRBJ1-1; D gene ambiguous. This CDR3 has 15 residues. Trimming removed 3 bases at V and 3 bases at J, with 14 bases between. Germline V gene sequence: CDR1 LNHDA, CDR2 SQIVND (reference sequence). DNA of the CDR3: TGTGCCAGTAGTATTGGAGGATTCCGACACACTGAAGCTTTCTTT. It yields the protein CASSIGGFRHTEAFF.

The chain is built from TRBV7-2 and TRBJ2-1; no definite D call. V was clipped by 4 bases and J by 6 bases, with 10 bases between them. Germline-derived CDR1 and CDR2 are SGHTA and FQGNSA. The CDR3 has 13 amino acids. This CDR3 is CASSSTRSNEQFF. For the CDR3, the DNA is TGTGCCAGCAGCTCCACTCGATCCAATGAGCAGTTCTTC.

Concerning this clone: Other DNA variants within this sample encode the same CDR3. This sequence joins TRBV7-3 and TRBJ2-5; the D call may be TRBD1 or TRBD2 (6 bases each). CDR1 is SGHTA, CDR2 FQGTGA, per germline. The CDR3 has 13 residues. The V end was cut by 3 bases, the J end by 5 bases, with 10 bases between. The DNA for the CDR3 is TGTGCCAGCAGCTTTCAGGGGAGGGAGACCCAGTACTTC. Translation: CASSFQGRETQYF.

The J gene is TRBJ2-1, the V gene TRBV27, with 11 bases aligning to TRBD2. Germline V CDR1 and CDR2: MNHEY, SMNVEV (reference sequence). Trimming took 8 bases from V and 5 from J; bases not matched to a gene: 5. This CDR3 is built from 14 residues. The CDR3 DNA follows: TGTGCCAGCTCCGGGACTAGCGGTAACAATGAGCAGTTCTTC. Translation: CASSGTSGNNEQFF.

With regard to this clone: The same CDR3 is also encoded by other DNA sequences in this sample. This chain connects TRBV12-3 or TRBV12-4 to TRBJ1-2; D may be TRBD1 (5 bases). V gave up 3 bases and J gave up 5 bases, with 7 bases separating them. This CDR3 comprises 12 residues. CDR3 sequence (DNA): TGTGCCAGCAGTTTGAGGGGATATGGCTACACCTTC. Its protein product is CASSLRGYGYTF.

J is TRBJ2-1 and V is TRBV30; D is undetermined. The CDR3 sequence is 10 residues long. Trimming left V 5 bases short and J 6 bases short, with 5 bases between. Germline V gene lookup returns CDR1 GTSNPN and CDR2 SVGIG (reference sequence). The CDR3 is CAWGLNEQFF. The CDR3, as DNA: TGTGCCTGGGGTCTCAATGAGCAGTTCTTC.

The chain links TRBV5-1 to TRBJ1-1; D uncertain. Germline CDR1 reads SGHRS; CDR2 reads YFSETQ. CDR3 length: 18 residues. With 2 bases removed from V and 0 bases from J, the gap between germline ends came to 20 bases. CDR3 DNA: TGCGCCAGCAGCTTTGGGAGCCATATCAAACTCATGAACACTGAAGCTTTCTTT. Protein: CASSFGSHIKLMNTEAFF.

This clone was detected a few times. The chain joins TRBV5-4 to TRBJ2-1, with TRBD2 identical over 8 bases. After removal of 1 base from V and 6 bases from J, the junction contained 12 bases not matched to a gene. The CDR3 totals 17 residues. Germline assignment: CDR1 SGHNT and CDR2 YYREEE (reference sequence). CDR3 in DNA: TGTGCCAGCAGCTTGTCCCAGAGCGGGAGAATCCGCAATGAGCAGTTCTTC. It is translated as CASSLSQSGRIRNEQFF.

The rearrangement uses TRBV5-1 and TRBJ2-7; 10 nucleotides agree with TRBD1. The CDR3 runs to 15 residues. Germline loops: CDR1 SGHRS, CDR2 YFSETQ. Losses at the gene ends were 0 bases for V and 2 bases for J; bases not matched to a gene: 2. CDR3: CASSLGDRGAYEQYF. The DNA of the CDR3 is TGCGCCAGCAGCTTGGGGGACAGGGGTGCCTACGAGCAGTACTTC.

The chain employs TRBV3-1 (or the pseudogene TRBV3-2) and TRBJ2-5; 12 bases match TRBD2. This CDR3 region has 16 residues. The ends lost 1 base at V and 7 bases at J; junction bases unmatched: 7. Germline assignment: CDR1 LGHDT and CDR2 YNNKEL (reference sequence). CDR3 region: CASSQGTSGIRWTQYF. The CDR3 nucleotides are TGTGCCAGCAGCCAAGGGACTAGCGGGATACGGTGGACCCAGTACTTC.

The chain couples TRBV6-1 to TRBJ2-1; D unresolved. This CDR3 has 14 residues. V was pared by 2 bases and J by 10 bases, with 15 bases between. Germline CDR1 MNHNS, CDR2 SASEGT. CDR3 protein: CASSEFPKVLEQFF. In nucleotides, the CDR3 is TGTGCCAGCAGTGAATTCCCCAAAGTGTTGGAGCAGTTCTTC.

This sequence joins TRBV3-1 (or the pseudogene TRBV3-2) and TRBJ1-2, with a possible D match to TRBD1 (5 bases). Per germline, CDR1 LGHDT and CDR2 YNNKEL (reference sequence). There are 20 residues in the CDR3. V was shortened by 0 bases and J by 1 base, with 24 bases between the two germline ends. CDR3 in DNA: TGTGCCAGCAGCCAAGAGCCAATTATGGTGGCCGGGGCAAGTAACTATGGCTACACCTTC. It encodes CASSQEPIMVAGASNYGYTF.

The chain couples TRBV5-1 to TRBJ1-6; possibly TRBD1 for D (6 bases). This CDR3 comprises 15 residues. V dropped 4 bases and J dropped 7 bases, with 15 bases sitting between them. Germline lookup yields CDR1 SGHRS and CDR2 YFSETQ. CDR3 DNA: TGCGCCAGCAGCCCCCAGCCAGGGGTCAATTCACCCCTCCACTTT. Its protein product is CASSPQPGVNSPLHF.

The genes are TRBV9 and TRBJ2-4; no definite D call. CDR3 length equals 15 residues. V shed 0 bases and J shed 0 bases, with 7 bases lying between them. Germline V gene data show CDR1 as SGDLS and CDR2 as YYNGEE. DNA for the CDR3: TGTGCCAGCAGCGTAGACCCGCTAGCCAAAAACATTCAGTACTTC. The encoded protein is CASSVDPLAKNIQYF.

This chain connects TRBV9 to TRBJ2-1; 8 nucleotides agree with TRBD2. CDR1 and CDR2 from the germline V gene are SGDLS and YYNGEE. The CDR3 spans 16 residues. V lost 4 bases and J lost 5; bases outside the gene matches: 11. The CDR3 spells CASSSREGEFDNEQFF. In nucleotides, the CDR3 is TGTGCCAGCAGCTCCCGGGAGGGCGAATTTGACAATGAGCAGTTCTTC.

The chain recombines TRBV5-3 with TRBJ2-1; the D is unclear. TRBV5-3 is designated an ORF whose function remains uncertain. This CDR3 contains 15 residues. V was clipped by 2 bases and J by 8 bases, with 17 bases between them. The CDR3 sequence is CARSFDVKRVDEQFF. The CDR3 region has the DNA TGTGCCAGAAGCTTTGACGTCAAACGAGTCGATGAGCAGTTCTTC.

This rearrangement joins TRBV7-9 to TRBJ1-2; unclear D gene. The CDR3 loop spans 15 amino acids. Germline CDR1 SEHNR, CDR2 FQNEAQ (reference sequence). V was pared by 5 bases and J by 4 bases, with 17 bases between. The CDR3 region is CASSPEWGLFYGYTF. The CDR3 DNA reads TGTGCCAGCAGCCCCGAGTGGGGTCTCTTCTATGGCTACACCTTC.